The entry below describes one TCR beta chain. The age range of participants was about 18 to 95 years, with residence in some 25 US areas. Membership in each cohort depended on participant-reported clinical history. This record comes from a study of blood T cell repertoires in COVID-19. At the level of the study: Sites in the United States, Italy and Spain provided acute and convalescent COVID-19 samples. The analysed material was cDNA or gDNA that came from T cells, B-cell-depleted T cells, or PBMCs.

The protocol was immunoSEQ multiplex PCR, while the TCRdb copy is restricted to in-frame clones and leaves out a portion. The sample holds 220,000 or so clones; almost 90% are singletons and the top ten take roughly 15%. CDR1 and CDR2 (germline): SGDLS, YYNGEE. The CDR3 is 15 residues long. The V end lost 4 bases, the J end lost 1 base, and 12 bases lay between the germline ends. V and J are TRBV9 and TRBJ1-5, with D possibly TRBD1 on 5 matching bases. Sequencing used PBMCs or T cells enriched from blood (not recorded which). The origin of this receptor is a woman aged 50 to 60 with acute COVID-19. CDR3 residues: CASSLGEGSNQPQHF. In nucleotides, the CDR3 is TGTGCCAGCAGCCTCGGGGAGGGGAGCAATCAGCCCCAGCATTTT.